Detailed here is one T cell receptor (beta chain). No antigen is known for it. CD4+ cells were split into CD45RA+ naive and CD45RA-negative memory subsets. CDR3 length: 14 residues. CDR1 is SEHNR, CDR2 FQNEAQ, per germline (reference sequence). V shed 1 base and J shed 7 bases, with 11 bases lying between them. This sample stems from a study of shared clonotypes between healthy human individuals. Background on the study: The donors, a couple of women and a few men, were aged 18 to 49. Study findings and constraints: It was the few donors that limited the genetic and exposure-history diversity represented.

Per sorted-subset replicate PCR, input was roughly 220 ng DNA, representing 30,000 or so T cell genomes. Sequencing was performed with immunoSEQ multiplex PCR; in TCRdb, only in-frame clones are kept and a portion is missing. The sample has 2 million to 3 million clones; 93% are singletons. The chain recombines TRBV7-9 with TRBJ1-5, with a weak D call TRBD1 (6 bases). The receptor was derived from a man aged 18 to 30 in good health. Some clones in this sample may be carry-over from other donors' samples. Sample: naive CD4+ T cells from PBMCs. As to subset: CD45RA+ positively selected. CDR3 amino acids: CASSLGQDRQPQHF. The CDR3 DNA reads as TGTGCCAGCAGCTTAGGACAGGATAGGCAGCCCCAGCATTTT. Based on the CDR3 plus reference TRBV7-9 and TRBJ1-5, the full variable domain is DTGVSQNPRHKITKRGQNVTFRCDPISEHNRLYWYRQTLGQGPEFLTYFQNEAQLEKSRLLSDRFSAERPKGSFSTLEIQRTEQGDSAMYLCASSLGQDRQPQHFGDGTRLSIL.